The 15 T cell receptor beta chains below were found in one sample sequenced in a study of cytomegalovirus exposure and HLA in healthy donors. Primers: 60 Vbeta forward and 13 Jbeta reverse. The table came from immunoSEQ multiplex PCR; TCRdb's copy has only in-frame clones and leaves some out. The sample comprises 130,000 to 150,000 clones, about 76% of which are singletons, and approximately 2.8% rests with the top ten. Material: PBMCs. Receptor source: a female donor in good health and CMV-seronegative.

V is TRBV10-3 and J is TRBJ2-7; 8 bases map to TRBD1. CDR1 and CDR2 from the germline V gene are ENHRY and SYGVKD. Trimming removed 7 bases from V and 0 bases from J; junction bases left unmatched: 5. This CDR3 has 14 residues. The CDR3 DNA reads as TGTGCCATCAATGACAGGGGTATCTCCTACGAGCAGTACTTC. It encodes CAINDRGISYEQYF.

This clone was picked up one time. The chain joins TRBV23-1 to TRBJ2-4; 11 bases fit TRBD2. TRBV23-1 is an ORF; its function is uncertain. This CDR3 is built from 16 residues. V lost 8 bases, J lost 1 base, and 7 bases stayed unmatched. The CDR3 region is CASVQLAGVAKNIQYF. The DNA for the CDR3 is TGCGCCAGCGTACAACTAGCGGGAGTGGCCAAAAACATTCAGTACTTC.

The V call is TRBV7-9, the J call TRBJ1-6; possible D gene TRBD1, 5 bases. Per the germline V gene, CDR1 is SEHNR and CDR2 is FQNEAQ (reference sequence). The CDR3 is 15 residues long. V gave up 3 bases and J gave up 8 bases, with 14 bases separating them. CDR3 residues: CASSFWPGLDSPLHF. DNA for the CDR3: TGTGCCAGCAGCTTTTGGCCAGGGTTGGATTCACCCCTCCACTTT. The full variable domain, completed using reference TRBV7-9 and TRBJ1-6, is DTGVSQNPRHKITKRGQNVTFRCDPISEHNRLYWYRQTLGQGPEFLTYFQNEAQLEKSRLLSDRFSAERPKGSFSTLEIQRTEQGDSAMYLCASSFWPGLDSPLHFGNGTRLTVT.

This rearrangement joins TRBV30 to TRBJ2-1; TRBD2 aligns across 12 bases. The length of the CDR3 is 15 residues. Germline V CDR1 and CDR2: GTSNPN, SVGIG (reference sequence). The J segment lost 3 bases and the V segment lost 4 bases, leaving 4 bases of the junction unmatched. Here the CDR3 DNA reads TGTGCCTGGACAAAGGGACTAGCGGGCTACAATGAGCAGTTCTTC. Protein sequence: CAWTKGLAGYNEQFF.

The CDR3 coding sequence is TGTGCCAGCAGCCGATGGAAGGGGTCCCCTAGTGGGACTGAAGCTTTCTTT. This codes for CASSRWKGSPSGTEAFF. This rearrangement joins TRBV5-8 to TRBJ1-1; D is possibly TRBD1 (5 bases). This CDR3 spans 17 amino acids. Trimming removed 4 bases at V and 5 bases at J, with 24 bases between. The germline gives CDR1 SGHTS, CDR2 YDEGEE.

In DNA, the CDR3 is TGTGCCAGCAGACGTACAGGGGACTCTGGAAACACCATATATTTT. This encodes CASRRTGDSGNTIYF. V and J are TRBV27 and TRBJ1-3; 7 positions match TRBD1. V dropped 6 bases and J dropped 0; count of bases not matched to a gene: 5. The CDR3 has 15 amino acids. CDR1 and CDR2 (germline): MNHEY, SMNVEV (reference sequence).

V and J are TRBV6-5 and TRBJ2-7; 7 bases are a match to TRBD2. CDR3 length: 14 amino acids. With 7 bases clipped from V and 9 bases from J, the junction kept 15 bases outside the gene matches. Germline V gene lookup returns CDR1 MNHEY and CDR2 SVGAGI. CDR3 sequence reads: CASTPLRGGGGQYF. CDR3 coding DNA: TGTGCCAGCACCCCCCTTCGTGGCGGGGGTGGGCAGTACTTC.

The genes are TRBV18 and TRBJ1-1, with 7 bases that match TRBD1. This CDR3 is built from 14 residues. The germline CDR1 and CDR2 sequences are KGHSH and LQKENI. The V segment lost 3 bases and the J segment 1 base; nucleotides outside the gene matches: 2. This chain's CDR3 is CASSPQGENTEAFF. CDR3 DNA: TGTGCCAGCTCACCGCAGGGGGAGAACACTGAAGCTTTCTTT.

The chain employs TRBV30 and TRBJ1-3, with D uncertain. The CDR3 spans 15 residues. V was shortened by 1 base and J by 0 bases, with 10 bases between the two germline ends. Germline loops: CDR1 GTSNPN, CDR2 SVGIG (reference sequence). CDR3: CAWSGQAFSGNTIYF. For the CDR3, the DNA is TGTGCCTGGAGTGGGCAGGCCTTCTCTGGAAACACCATATATTTT.

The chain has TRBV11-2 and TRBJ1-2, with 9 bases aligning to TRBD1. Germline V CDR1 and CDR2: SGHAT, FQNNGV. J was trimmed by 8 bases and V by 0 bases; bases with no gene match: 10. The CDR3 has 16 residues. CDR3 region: CASSLEKGQGLRGYTF. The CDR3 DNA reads TGTGCCAGCAGCTTAGAAAAGGGACAGGGTCTTCGGGGCTACACCTTC.

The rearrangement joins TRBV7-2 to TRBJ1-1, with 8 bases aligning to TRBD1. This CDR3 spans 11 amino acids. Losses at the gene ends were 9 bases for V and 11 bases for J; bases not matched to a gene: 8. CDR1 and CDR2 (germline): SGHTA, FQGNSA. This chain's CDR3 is CASGTGGRAFF. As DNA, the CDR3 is TGTGCCAGTGGAACAGGGGGACGGGCTTTCTTT.

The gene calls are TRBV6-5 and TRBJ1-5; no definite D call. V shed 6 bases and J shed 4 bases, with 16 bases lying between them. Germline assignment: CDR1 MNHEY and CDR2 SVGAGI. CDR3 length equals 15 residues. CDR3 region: CASRAERFGNQPQHF. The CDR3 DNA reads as TGTGCCAGCAGGGCGGAGCGCTTTGGGAATCAGCCCCAGCATTTT.

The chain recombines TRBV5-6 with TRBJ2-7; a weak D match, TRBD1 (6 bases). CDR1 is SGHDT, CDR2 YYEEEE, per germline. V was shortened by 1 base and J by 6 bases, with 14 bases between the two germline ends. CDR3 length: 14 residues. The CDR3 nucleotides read TGTGCCAGCAGCTTGCCGACAGGTTCCGGCGAGCAGTACTTC. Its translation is CASSLPTGSGEQYF.

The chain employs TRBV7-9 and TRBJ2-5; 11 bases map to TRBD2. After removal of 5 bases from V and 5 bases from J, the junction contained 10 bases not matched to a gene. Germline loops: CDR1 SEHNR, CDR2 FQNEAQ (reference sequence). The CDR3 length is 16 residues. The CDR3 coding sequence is TGTGCCAGCAGCCATTCGACTAGCGGGAAGGATGAGACCCAGTACTTC. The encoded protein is CASSHSTSGKDETQYF. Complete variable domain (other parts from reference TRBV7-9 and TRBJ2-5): DTGVSQNPRHKITKRGQNVTFRCDPISEHNRLYWYRQTLGQGPEFLTYFQNEAQLEKSRLLSDRFSAERPKGSFSTLEIQRTEQGDSAMYLCASSHSTSGKDETQYFGPGTRLLVL.

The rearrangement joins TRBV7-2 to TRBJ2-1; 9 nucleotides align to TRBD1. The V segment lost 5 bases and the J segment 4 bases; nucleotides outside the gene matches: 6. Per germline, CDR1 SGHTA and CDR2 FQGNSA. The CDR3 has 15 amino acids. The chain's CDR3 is CASSLDRGLYNEQFF. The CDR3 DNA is TGTGCCAGCAGCCTGGACAGGGGATTATACAATGAGCAGTTCTTC.